The 22 T cell receptor beta chains listed next were all sequenced from one sample in a study of T-cell memory formation after mild COVID-19. Using its own MiXCR run on the 5' RACE reads, TCRdb lists one record per CDR3 protein. The sample holds about 120,000 distinct CDR3 sequences, 15% to 20% seen once. The sequenced sample was PBMCs or a T cell subset sorted from them (not recorded which). The origin of the receptors is an adult woman who had mild COVID-19 (a few samples of this study predate the infection). Cell type and time point are not known.

The chain is built from TRBV5-1 and TRBJ2-2, with D perhaps matching TRBD1 (5 bases). Germline CDR1 and CDR2: SGHRS and YFSETQ. This CDR3 has 16 residues. V lost 4 bases, J lost 0 bases, and 13 bases lay in between. The CDR3: CASSRGGTANTGELFF. The CDR3 nucleotides read TGCGCCAGCAGCAGGGGCGGTACGGCGAACACCGGGGAGCTGTTTTTT.

This clonotype was seen repeatedly, ten times or more. This chain uses TRBV25-1 with TRBJ2-7; D ambiguous. CDR3 length equals 13 residues. Germline V gene sequence: CDR1 MGHDK, CDR2 SYGVNS. Between the trimmed V and J ends, which lost 2 bases and 6 bases, there was a span of 11 bases. In nucleotides, the CDR3 is TGTGCCAGCAGTGAACTCGTCGGGTCCGAGCAGTACTTC. Amino acids: CASSELVGSEQYF.

This sequence joins TRBV4-2 and TRBJ2-1, with TRBD2 identical over 10 bases. The CDR3 length is 18 residues. After removal of 0 bases from V and 4 bases from J, the junction contained 9 bases not matched to a gene. The germline V gene has CDR1 LGHNA and CDR2 YNFKEQ. The CDR3: CASSQEGSLAGRYNEQFF. The CDR3 nucleotides read TGTGCCAGCAGCCAAGAGGGGTCACTAGCGGGGCGTTACAATGAGCAGTTCTTC.

In this sample, this clonotype turned up a few times. The rearrangement joins TRBV11-1 to TRBJ2-7; D possibly corresponds to TRBD2 (6 bases). The CDR3 spans 14 residues. Germline CDR1 SGHAT, CDR2 FQDESV (reference sequence). Deletions cut 3 bases from V and 6 bases from J, with 15 bases between. Written as DNA, the CDR3 is TGTGCCAGCAGCTTGGGAGCGGGTGCCGCCGAGCAGTACTTC. Translation: CASSLGAGAAEQYF.

In this sample, this clonotype turned up a few times. This sequence joins TRBV5-1 and TRBJ2-1, with D maybe TRBD2 (5 bases). From germline, CDR1 is SGHRS and CDR2 YFSETQ. The CDR3 covers 12 residues. V was trimmed by 6 bases and J by 7 bases, leaving 11 bases between them. CDR3 bases: TGCGCCAGCACCGTACTAGGAAATGAGCAGTTCTTC. Its protein is CASTVLGNEQFF.

The table lists this clonotype with a few counts. This chain links TRBV12-2 with TRBJ2-7; TRBD2, the table's D call, was not compared with the DNA. TRBV12-2 corresponds to a pseudogene. CDR3 size: 18 residues. The CDR3 region is CASRLARFERESSYEQYF. As DNA, the CDR3 is TGTGCAAGTCGCTTAGCGCGGTTCGAGCGGGAAAGCTCCTACGAGCAGTACTTC.

J is TRBJ2-7 and V is TRBV7-6; D gene unclear. This CDR3 is 13 amino acids long. V was pared by 1 base and J by 6 bases, with 10 bases between. Germline V gene sequence: CDR1 SGHVS, CDR2 FNYEAQ. This CDR3 is CASSLGPPAEQYF. The CDR3 nucleotides are TGTGCCAGCAGCTTAGGACCCCCCGCCGAGCAGTACTTC.

This rearrangement joins TRBV11-2 to TRBJ2-2; 12 bases align to TRBD2. The CDR3 extends over 20 amino acids. V shed 0 bases, J shed 0 bases, and the junction held 8 bases outside the gene matches. Germline loops: CDR1 SGHAT, CDR2 FQNNGV. CDR3 in DNA: TGTGCCAGCAGCTTAGACGGAGGACTAGCGGGAATCGCGAACACCGGGGAGCTGTTTTTT. This translates into CASSLDGGLAGIANTGELFF.

Only a few counts were recorded for this clonotype. The chain carries TRBV27 and TRBJ2-3; the D is unclear. The germline CDR1 and CDR2 sequences are MNHEY and SMNVEV (reference sequence). This CDR3 region has 15 residues. Trimming cost V 5 bases and J 0 bases, with 12 bases left between them. The CDR3 loop is CASSLGAPSTDTQYF. Written as DNA, the CDR3 is TGTGCCAGCAGTCTTGGAGCCCCTAGCACAGATACGCAGTATTTT.

A few counts support this clonotype. The chain employs TRBV5-1 and TRBJ1-1; D might be TRBD1 (6 bases). The germline V gene encodes CDR1 SGHRS and CDR2 YFSETQ. V lost 5 bases and J 1 base, leaving 18 bases between the germline ends. This CDR3 comprises 16 residues. For the CDR3, the DNA is TGCGCCAGCAGTCGAGTGACAGGCCTCACGAACACTGAAGCTTTCTTT. It specifies CASSRVTGLTNTEAFF.

The genes are TRBV5-1 and TRBJ2-7; 15 nucleotides agree with TRBD2. This CDR3 comprises 19 residues. Germline V gene data show CDR1 as SGHRS and CDR2 as YFSETQ. Trimming at V came to 4 bases and at J to 2 bases, leaving 13 bases not matched to a gene. CDR3 sequence reads: CASSAKGTSGRYFPYEQYF. As DNA, the CDR3 is TGCGCCAGCAGCGCTAAGGGGACTAGCGGGAGGTACTTCCCCTACGAGCAGTACTTC.

This clonotype has just a few counts. DNA of the CDR3: TGTGCCAGCAGGTCGGTTCCGGGAAACACCATATATTTT. Its protein product is CASRSVPGNTIYF. The chain combines TRBV12-3 or TRBV12-4 with TRBJ1-3; D unresolved. With 6 bases removed from V and 4 bases from J, the gap between germline ends came to 10 bases. This CDR3 region has 13 residues.

This clonotype was recorded a few times. This rearrangement joins TRBV7-2 to TRBJ1-2; no firm D call. CDR3 length: 11 residues. Germline V gene data show CDR1 as SGHTA and CDR2 as FQGNSA. V was trimmed by 4 bases and J by 0 bases, leaving 0 bases between them. The CDR3 region has the DNA TGTGCCAGCAGCTCTAACTATGGCTACACCTTC. Its translation is CASSSNYGYTF.

This chain connects TRBV5-4 to TRBJ2-7, with D hard to call. Germline lookup yields CDR1 SGHNT and CDR2 YYREEE (reference sequence). V dropped 1 base and J dropped 0 bases, with 14 bases sitting between them. This CDR3 spans 16 amino acids. The CDR3 spells CASSLKGGRTSYEQYF. The CDR3 DNA reads TGTGCCAGCAGCTTGAAAGGTGGGCGGACCTCCTACGAGCAGTACTTC.

This chain links TRBV10-3 with TRBJ1-2, with no clear D. Germline values: CDR1 ENHRY, CDR2 SYGVKD. The V and J ends lost 4 bases and 2 bases respectively, with 8 bases between them. The CDR3 is 13 residues long. Written as DNA, the CDR3 is TGTGCCATCAGTGTTGGGGAGAACTATGGCTACACCTTC. Its translation is CAISVGENYGYTF.

This clonotype has just a few counts. This rearrangement joins TRBV5-1 to TRBJ1-2; 8 nucleotides align to TRBD1. Germline CDR1 SGHRS, CDR2 YFSETQ. Unmatched junction bases numbered 15, after V lost 5 bases and J lost 9 bases. The CDR3 spans 15 residues. DNA of the CDR3: TGCGCCAGCAGACCCACAGGGGGGCCTGAAATAAGCTACACCTTC. As protein: CASRPTGGPEISYTF.

In this sample, this clonotype turned up a few times. The chain combines TRBV20-1 with TRBJ1-1; D is unclear. Germline lookup yields CDR1 DFQATT and CDR2 SNEGSKA (reference sequence). The CDR3 loop spans 11 amino acids. The V end lost 1 base, the J end lost 4 bases, and 4 bases lay between the germline ends. The CDR3: CSARATTEAFF. CDR3 bases: TGCAGTGCTAGAGCTACCACTGAAGCTTTCTTT.

The chain carries TRBV6-6 and TRBJ2-1, with 7 nucleotides matching TRBD1. The CDR3 extends over 17 amino acids. CDR1 and CDR2 (germline): MNHNY, SVGAGI (reference sequence). Germline trimming cut 5 bases from V and 12 bases from J; bases unmatched to any gene: 22. Here the CDR3 DNA reads TGTGCCAGCAGTACGTATACAGGGGACCGTCCGGAGTATGGGCAGTTCTTC. This sequence encodes CASSTYTGDRPEYGQFF.

The chain couples TRBV7-9 to TRBJ2-3, with 13 positions matching TRBD2. Germline trimming cut 5 bases from V and 3 bases from J; bases unmatched to any gene: 14. This CDR3 contains 19 residues. Germline V gives CDR1 SEHNR, CDR2 FQNEAQ (reference sequence). In nucleotides, the CDR3 is TGTGCCAGCAGCGTCCGGACTAGCGGGGGCCCGGTGCCAACAGATACGCAGTATTTT. This translates into CASSVRTSGGPVPTDTQYF.

The rearrangement uses TRBV3-1 and TRBJ1-5; D remains ambiguous. The CDR3 has 15 residues. Trimming took 3 bases from V and 7 from J, leaving 16 bases between them. From germline, CDR1 is LGHDT and CDR2 YNNKEL (reference sequence). For the CDR3, the DNA is TGTGCCAGCAGCCAGGGTCGAGGGTACGGACAGCCCCAGCATTTT. Its translation is CASSQGRGYGQPQHF.

This clonotype was seen a few times. The J gene is TRBJ1-1, the V gene TRBV11-2; TRBD1 aligns across 7 bases. The CDR3 contains 14 residues. V lost 5 bases, J lost 1 base, and 4 bases stayed unmatched. The germline CDR1 and CDR2 sequences are SGHAT and FQNNGV. The CDR3 nucleotides read TGTGCCAGCAGCCCCCGGGACAGGAACACTGAAGCTTTCTTT. This sequence encodes CASSPRDRNTEAFF.

This chain connects TRBV4-3 to TRBJ2-6, with a possible D match to TRBD2 (6 bases). The V gene's germline CDR1 is LGHNA and CDR2 YSLEER. The CDR3 is 14 residues long. V was pared by 4 bases and J by 7 bases, with 11 bases between. CDR3 protein: CASSRDFIANVLTF. The CDR3, as DNA: TGCGCCAGCAGCCGGGACTTCATAGCCAACGTCCTGACTTTC.